This passage covers 3 T cell receptor beta chains from one sample sequenced in a study of cytotoxic CD8 clonotypes in ibrutinib-treated CLL. Profiled with immunoSEQ multiplex PCR; TCRdb holds only in-frame clones, not every one. The sample has just over 200,000 clones; more than 70% are singletons. Sequences were derived from PBMCs, sampled after 12 months of ibrutinib treatment. The receptors were sampled from a human donor with chronic lymphocytic leukemia.

This clone was picked up one time. The chain couples TRBV14 to TRBJ1-2, with D maybe TRBD1 (6 bases). The V and J ends lost 2 bases and 4 bases respectively, with 14 bases between them. Germline V gene lookup returns CDR1 SGHDN and CDR2 FVKESK. The CDR3 covers 15 residues. The CDR3 region is CASSQWWGPSYGYTF. Written as DNA, the CDR3 is TGTGCCAGCAGCCAATGGTGGGGGCCTTCCTATGGCTACACCTTC.

This clone occurred a few times. The rearrangement joins TRBV19 to TRBJ1-2; TRBD1 agrees at 8 bases. Germline lookup yields CDR1 LNHDA and CDR2 SQIVND (reference sequence). With V trimmed by 4 bases and J by 7 bases, 5 bases remained unmatched. The CDR3 length is 13 residues. The CDR3 DNA reads as TGTGCCAGTAGTAGAATCCAGGGGGCTGGCTACACCTTC. Translation gives CASSRIQGAGYTF.

The gene calls are TRBV7-6 and TRBJ2-1; 8 bases line up with TRBD1. The CDR3 is 18 amino acids. Germline CDR1 is SGHVS and CDR2 is FNYEAQ. V gave up 2 bases and J gave up 1 base; unmatched junction bases: 10. CDR3 nucleotides: TGTGCCAGCAGCTTATATGCAGGGGGCGACTATTCCTACAATGAGCAGTTCTTC. As protein: CASSLYAGGDYSYNEQFF.